This TCR beta chain was retrieved from a study of vaccination and CD4 T cells after COVID-19. V lost 6 bases, J lost 9 bases, and 21 bases lay in between. This CDR3 spans 15 amino acids. Germline lookup yields CDR1 MNHNS and CDR2 SASEGT. An Oncomine TCR Beta short-read assay was used to sequence the DNA from cultured CD4+ T cells. Each CDR3 protein is one row after TCRdb ran MiXCR on the PCR reads. The profile shows 13,000 or so distinct CDR3 sequences, 27% of them singletons. Treatment meaning: approximately nine-day PBMC culture with coronavirus spike peptide pools or control peptides (ViraFEST assay). Expanded clonotypes were found by TCR sequencing after peptide-pool stimulation (ViraFEST). About this clonotype itself: Its antigen remains unidentified. Being one base from a much bigger clone, this may be a read error.

This sequence joins TRBV6-1 and TRBJ1-5; D perhaps matches TRBD1 (6 bases). The source was CD4+ T cells from blood, cultured in vitro, collected before SARS-CoV-2 vaccination. This sequence originates from a human donor who received a COVID-19 vaccine. The CDR3 nucleotides are TGTGCCAGCAGGGATAGAGAGGGGGAGAACGGGCCCCAGCATTTT. Translation: CASRDREGENGPQHF.